The 25 T cell receptor beta chains given below trace back to one sample, sequenced in a study of T cells in Graves' hyperthyroidism and ophthalmopathy. RNA transcripts were the template for amplifying TCR beta CDR3 regions. Researchers ran a first-round RT-PCR on the TCR CDR3 using the HTBI primer set. TCRdb recomputed calls from the multiplex PCR reads with MiXCR, one row per CDR3 protein. Of approximately 380,000 distinct CDR3 sequences in the sample, more than 13% were seen once. Sequencing input: blood. The receptor set was obtained from a man aged 45-65 years with Graves' ophthalmopathy.

This clonotype was observed many times. The gene calls are TRBV2 and TRBJ2-6; a possible D gene is TRBD2 (6 bases). CDR1 SNHLY and CDR2 FYNNEI come from the germline V gene. There are 16 residues in the CDR3. V shed 1 base and J shed 2 bases, with 9 bases lying between them. Here the CDR3 DNA reads TGTGCCAGCAGTGAAGATCGGGAGCCTGGGGCCAACGTCCTGACTTTC. Translation gives CASSEDREPGANVLTF.

This clonotype was counted many times. This chain's CDR3 is CASSVDQALGKTQYF. In DNA form, the CDR3 reads TGTGCCAGCAGTGTCGACCAGGCCCTCGGAAAGACCCAGTACTTC. The rearrangement uses TRBV28 and TRBJ2-5; D gene ambiguous. CDR3 size: 15 residues. Germline assignment: CDR1 MDHEN and CDR2 SYDVKM. V lost 5 bases and J lost 6, with 19 bases in between.

The V and J genes are TRBV2 and TRBJ2-7; 9 nucleotides match TRBD1. The CDR3 consists of 15 residues. Germline values: CDR1 SNHLY, CDR2 FYNNEI. V gave up 6 bases and J gave up 5 bases; unmatched junction bases: 11. CDR3 sequence: CASRVDRGFRDEQYF. CDR3 sequence (DNA): TGTGCCAGCAGAGTAGACAGGGGGTTTCGGGACGAGCAGTACTTC.

This clonotype was observed many times. The chain has TRBV2 and TRBJ2-7, with D unresolved. The V end lost 1 base, the J end lost 6 bases, and 13 bases lay between the germline ends. The CDR3 has 14 residues. Per the germline V gene, CDR1 is SNHLY and CDR2 is FYNNEI. CDR3 sequence reads: CASSEELGGSEQYF. CDR3 DNA: TGTGCCAGCAGTGAAGAGTTGGGTGGCTCCGAGCAGTACTTC.

This clonotype has ten or more counts. The chain carries TRBV7-9 and TRBJ2-1; TRBD2 agrees at 7 bases. V shed 5 bases, J shed 6 bases, and the junction held 13 bases outside the gene matches. Germline CDR1 is SEHNR and CDR2 is FQNEAQ (reference sequence). The CDR3 is 16 residues long. CDR3 coding DNA: TGTGCCAGCAGCGGCGGAGGTTGGTCTAGCGGCAATGAGCAGTTCTTC. It codes for CASSGGGWSSGNEQFF.

This clonotype was counted many times. V and J are TRBV28 and TRBJ1-5; TRBD1 might be the D (5 bases). V dropped 2 bases and J dropped 9 bases, with 20 bases sitting between them. Germline CDR1 and CDR2: MDHEN and SYDVKM. CDR3 length: 16 amino acids. DNA of the CDR3: TGTGCCAGCAGTTTAGTCCCTGGGACGGCCGGAAGGCCCCAGCATTTT. Translation: CASSLVPGTAGRPQHF.

With respect to this clonotype: A much more abundant neighbour one base away suggests this may be a read error. V and J are TRBV5-1 and TRBJ2-5, with D possibly being TRBD1 or TRBD2 (5 bases each). CDR3 size: 17 residues. V lost 5 bases to trimming and J lost 0 bases, with 20 bases between them. Germline lookup yields CDR1 SGHRS and CDR2 YFSETQ. The CDR3 DNA follows: TGCGCCAGCAGTCTGGGAGATCGCAGGGCTTACCAAGAGACCCAGTACTTC. The encoded protein is CASSLGDRRAYQETQYF.

At least ten counts were recorded for this clonotype. The genes are TRBV20-1 and TRBJ2-2; D possibly matches TRBD1 or TRBD2 (5 bases each). Germline V lookup: CDR1 DFQATT, CDR2 SNEGSKA (reference sequence). This CDR3 region has 13 residues. Trimming pared 5 bases from V and 4 bases from J, leaving 11 bases between. This chain's CDR3 is CSAPTGTTGELFF. CDR3 in DNA: TGCAGTGCTCCCACGGGGACCACCGGGGAGCTGTTTTTT.

This clonotype was seen a few times. V is TRBV6-1 and J is TRBJ1-2; D is unresolved. CDR3 length: 13 amino acids. Trimming took off 6 bases at V and 4 bases at J, with 12 bases between the two ends. Germline CDR1 MNHNS, CDR2 SASEGT. The CDR3 nucleotides read TGTGCCAGCAGCCACCAAGAAACCTATGGCTACACCTTC. It codes for CASSHQETYGYTF.

The sample holds many counts of this clonotype. At one end, the junction sequence differs from germline, possibly due to a read error. This chain links TRBV5-1 with TRBJ2-5; TRBD2 aligns across 11 bases. The CDR3 has 16 residues. The germline gives CDR1 SGHRS, CDR2 YFSETQ. CDR3 DNA: TGTGCCAGCAGTCTTCTAGCGGGAGGCCCGGGAGAGACCCAGTACTTC. Amino acids: CASSLLAGGPGETQYF.

This clonotype was counted ten times or more. The chain employs TRBV12-3 or TRBV12-4 and TRBJ2-7; 7 positions match TRBD1. Losses at the gene ends were 2 bases for V and 6 bases for J; bases not matched to a gene: 13. This CDR3 contains 16 residues. CDR3 in amino acids: CASSLTPRQGFLEQYF. The CDR3 coding sequence is TGTGCCAGCAGTTTAACCCCCAGACAGGGCTTCCTCGAGCAGTACTTC.

This clonotype was seen a few times. The chain carries TRBV6-1 and TRBJ1-2, with TRBD1 as a possible D gene (5 bases). Germline V CDR1 and CDR2: MNHNS, SASEGT. The CDR3 totals 13 residues. Trimming shortened V by 10 bases and J by 4 bases, and 16 bases separated the two germline ends. CDR3 in amino acids: CATGGGEGYGYTF. The CDR3 nucleotides are TGTGCCACCGGAGGAGGGGAGGGCTATGGCTACACCTTC.

This clonotype was counted at least ten times. The CDR3: CASSLSRDPSYEQYF. Written as DNA, the CDR3 is TGCGCCAGCAGCTTGAGCCGGGACCCCTCCTACGAGCAGTACTTC. V is TRBV5-1 and J is TRBJ2-7, with D perhaps given as TRBD1 or TRBD2 (5 bases each). The CDR3 extends over 15 amino acids. With 1 base removed from V and 0 bases from J, the gap between germline ends came to 11 bases. Per germline, CDR1 SGHRS and CDR2 YFSETQ.

This clonotype was counted between two and nine times. The chain has TRBV6-5 and TRBJ2-1; the D gene is possibly TRBD2 (6 bases). V gave up 4 bases and J gave up 8 bases, with 15 bases separating them. The CDR3 runs 14 residues. Per germline, CDR1 MNHEY and CDR2 SVGAGI. As DNA, the CDR3 is TGTGCCAGCAGTTCTCGGGGGAGGACGGATGAGCAGTTCTTC. The encoded protein is CASSSRGRTDEQFF.

Turning to this clonotype: Possible read error: a much larger clone is one base away. The rearrangement uses TRBV11-2 and TRBJ2-7, with TRBD2 matching 8 bases. CDR3 size: 14 residues. Germline V gives CDR1 SGHAT, CDR2 FQNNGV. V lost 5 bases to trimming and J lost 5 bases; unmatched junction nucleotides: 8. The CDR3 sequence is CASSPSGSGDEQYF. As DNA, the CDR3 is TGTGCCAGCAGCCCGAGCGGGAGTGGGGACGAGCAGTACTTC.

This clonotype was counted only a few times. The rearrangement uses TRBV19 and TRBJ2-2; no firm D call. V lost 2 bases and J lost 4, with 11 bases in between. Germline assignment: CDR1 LNHDA and CDR2 SQIVND (reference sequence). This CDR3 region has 15 residues. The CDR3 DNA sequence: TGTGCCAGTAGTATATCGGTGGCAATCACCGGGGAGCTGTTTTTT. Translation: CASSISVAITGELFF. The full variable domain, rest sourced from reference TRBV19 and TRBJ2-2, is DGGITQSPKYLFRKEGQNVTLSCEQNLNHDAMYWYRQDPGQGLRLIYYSQIVNDFQKGDIAEGYSVSREKKESFPLTVTSAQKNPTAFYLCASSISVAITGELFFGEGSRLTVL.

In this sample, this clonotype turned up many times. The chain combines TRBV20-1 with TRBJ2-7; no definite D call. The CDR3 covers 12 residues. Looked up from germline, CDR1 is DFQATT and CDR2 is SNEGSKA (reference sequence). Trimming removed 6 bases from V and 3 bases from J, with 12 bases in between. CDR3 residues: CSANGPNYEQYF. In nucleotides, the CDR3 is TGCAGTGCGAACGGACCGAACTACGAGCAGTACTTC.

This clonotype was recorded many times. This chain uses TRBV3-1 with TRBJ2-2; D is unresolved. The V end lost 1 base, the J end lost 1 base, and 7 bases lay between the germline ends. Germline loops: CDR1 LGHDT, CDR2 YNNKEL (reference sequence). The CDR3 extends over 15 amino acids. The CDR3 sequence is CASSQGLWNTGELFF. As DNA, the CDR3 is TGTGCCAGCAGCCAAGGACTCTGGAACACCGGGGAGCTGTTTTTT.

This clonotype was counted only a few times. The rearrangement uses TRBV19 and TRBJ2-1, with D perhaps being TRBD1 or TRBD2 (7 bases each). The germline V gene encodes CDR1 LNHDA and CDR2 SQIVND (reference sequence). This CDR3 is 15 amino acids long. V was pared by 3 bases and J by 2 bases, with 11 bases between. The CDR3 is CASSMQGGPYNEQFF. The DNA for the CDR3 is TGTGCCAGTAGTATGCAGGGGGGGCCCTACAATGAGCAGTTCTTC.

J is TRBJ2-3 and V is TRBV7-9; 9 bases align to TRBD2. Per germline, CDR1 SEHNR and CDR2 FQNEAQ (reference sequence). CDR3 length: 14 amino acids. V shed 7 bases, J shed 3 bases, and the junction held 5 bases outside the gene matches. CDR3 loop: CASNAGGRTDTQYF. CDR3 nucleotide sequence: TGTGCCAGCAACGCGGGAGGGCGGACAGATACGCAGTATTTT.

This clonotype was found a few times. The chain employs TRBV7-9 and TRBJ2-2; D tentatively reads TRBD1 or TRBD2 (6 bases each). Germline CDR1 is SEHNR and CDR2 is FQNEAQ (reference sequence). Deletions cut 5 bases from V and 6 bases from J, with 16 bases between. The CDR3 consists of 15 residues. The CDR3 here is CASSPGRGRSGELFF. In DNA form, the CDR3 reads TGTGCCAGCAGCCCCGGACGGGGGCGCTCCGGGGAGCTGTTTTTT.

CDR3 bases: TGCGCCAGCAGTGATAGCCCAGCGGGGGACAATGAGCAGTTCTTC. Its protein product is CASSDSPAGDNEQFF. V gene TRBV10-1 combines with J gene TRBJ2-1; 8 nucleotides match TRBD2. The CDR3 has 15 amino acids. Germline V gene lookup returns CDR1 WNHNN and CDR2 SYGVQD (reference sequence). The V gene end was trimmed by 3 bases and the J gene end by 5 bases; junction bases not matched to a gene: 6.

This clonotype was detected many times. The V gene is TRBV5-6, the J gene TRBJ1-1; maybe TRBD1 (5 bases). The CDR3 runs to 13 residues. Trimming took off 1 base at V and 7 bases at J, with 11 bases between the two ends. CDR1 and CDR2 from the germline V gene are SGHDT and YYEEEE. In DNA, the CDR3 is TGTGCCAGCAGCTTGTGGGGACCCCGTGAAGCTTTCTTT. Amino acid sequence: CASSLWGPREAFF. The full variable domain, completed using reference TRBV5-6 and TRBJ1-1, is DAGVTQSPTHLIKTRGQQVTLRCSPKSGHDTVSWYQQALGQGPQFIFQYYEEEERQRGNFPDRFSGHQFPNYSSELNVNALLLGDSALYLCASSLWGPREAFFGQGTRLTVV.

This sequence joins TRBV28 and TRBJ2-1; D remains unclear. The CDR3 totals 13 residues. V was cut by 2 bases and J by 6 bases, with 8 bases left in between. Germline V gene sequence: CDR1 MDHEN, CDR2 SYDVKM. In DNA, the CDR3 is TGTGCCAGCAGTTTAAGGGCGACCAATGAGCAGTTCTTC. It encodes CASSLRATNEQFF.

The rearrangement uses TRBV7-9 and TRBJ2-1; D not resolved. CDR1 and CDR2 from the germline V gene are SEHNR and FQNEAQ (reference sequence). The germline V and J ends were trimmed by 5 bases and 2 bases, with 16 bases remaining between them. The CDR3 is made up of 16 amino acids. CDR3 nucleotide sequence: TGTGCCAGCAGCCCACCTGGTGGCCAGGCCTACAATGAGCAGTTCTTC. Translation gives CASSPPGGQAYNEQFF.